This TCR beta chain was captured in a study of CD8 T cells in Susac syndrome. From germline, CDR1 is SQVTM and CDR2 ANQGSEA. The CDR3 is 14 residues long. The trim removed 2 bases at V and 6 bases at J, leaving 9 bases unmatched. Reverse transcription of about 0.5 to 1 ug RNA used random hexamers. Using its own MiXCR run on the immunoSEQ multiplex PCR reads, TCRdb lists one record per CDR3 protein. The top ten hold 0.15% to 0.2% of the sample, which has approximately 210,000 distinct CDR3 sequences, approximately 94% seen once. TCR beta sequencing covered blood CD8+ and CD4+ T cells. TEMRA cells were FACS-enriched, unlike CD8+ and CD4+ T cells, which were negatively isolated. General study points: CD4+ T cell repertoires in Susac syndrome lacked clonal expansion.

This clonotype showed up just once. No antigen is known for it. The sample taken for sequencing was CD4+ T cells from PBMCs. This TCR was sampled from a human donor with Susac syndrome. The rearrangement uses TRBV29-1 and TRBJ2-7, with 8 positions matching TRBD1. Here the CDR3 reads CSVERTGTGLEQYF. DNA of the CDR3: TGCAGCGTTGAACGGACAGGGACTGGGCTCGAGCAGTACTTC.